One and the same sample provided the 22 T cell receptor beta chains below, sequenced in a study of cytomegalovirus exposure and HLA in healthy donors. In the PCR, 60 Vbeta and 13 Jbeta primers were used. Assay used: immunoSEQ multiplex PCR; TCRdb lists only in-frame clones, some missing. The sample gives about 140,000 clones, 75% to 90% of which show up once; 0.95% to 1.5% is in the top ten. The material sequenced was PBMCs. Receptor source: a female donor in good health and CMV-seronegative.

The genes are TRBV6-1 and TRBJ2-3, with 8 bases that match TRBD1. The CDR3 contains 14 residues. Germline assignment: CDR1 MNHNS and CDR2 SASEGT. Trimming cost V 8 bases and J 3 bases; bases outside gene matches: 7. The CDR3 is CASQLQGATDTQYF. DNA for the CDR3: TGTGCCAGCCAACTCCAGGGGGCGACAGATACGCAGTATTTT.

In its sample, this clone was seen a few times. The chain uses TRBV7-9 and TRBJ2-4; 7 nucleotides line up with TRBD2. From germline, CDR1 is SEHNR and CDR2 FQNEAQ (reference sequence). The CDR3 contains 12 residues. Losses at the gene ends were 6 bases for V and 10 bases for J; bases not matched to a gene: 6. The CDR3 DNA reads as TGTGCCAGCAGTTCTGGGAGGGATATTCAGTACTTC. Translation: CASSSGRDIQYF.

V is TRBV27 and J is TRBJ2-1; TRBD2 aligns across 7 bases. The V gene's germline CDR1 is MNHEY and CDR2 SMNVEV (reference sequence). The CDR3 covers 14 residues. V shed 7 bases and J 5 bases; nucleotides not matched to a gene: 8. The DNA for the CDR3 is TGTGCCAGCATCGGGACTACTTCGAACAATGAGCAGTTCTTC. It encodes CASIGTTSNNEQFF.

V is TRBV27 and J is TRBJ2-7; D is ambiguous. V was pared by 3 bases and J by 4 bases, with 10 bases between. The CDR3 spans 13 residues. Germline-derived CDR1 and CDR2 are MNHEY and SMNVEV (reference sequence). CDR3 amino acids: CASSLHQRYEQYF. DNA for the CDR3: TGTGCCAGCAGTTTGCACCAACGGTACGAGCAGTACTTC.

The genes are TRBV10-3 and TRBJ1-1; weak D call: TRBD1 (5 bases). V was clipped by 5 bases and J by 2 bases, with 9 bases between them. The CDR3 runs to 13 residues. Germline values: CDR1 ENHRY, CDR2 SYGVKD. For the CDR3, the DNA is TGTGCCATCAGTCAAAGGGGCAACACTGAAGCTTTCTTT. Its translation: CAISQRGNTEAFF.

This chain joins TRBV20-1 and TRBJ2-7; D is unclear. Trimming took off 2 bases at V and 6 bases at J, with 8 bases between the two ends. Per the germline V gene, CDR1 is DFQATT and CDR2 is SNEGSKA (reference sequence). This CDR3 has 11 amino acids. The CDR3 here is CSARRVSEQYF. CDR3 coding DNA: TGCAGTGCTAGAAGAGTGAGCGAGCAGTACTTC.

The V gene is TRBV5-1, the J gene TRBJ2-5; 12 bases map to TRBD2. V lost 2 bases to trimming and J lost 5 bases; unmatched junction nucleotides: 7. The length of the CDR3 is 16 residues. Germline loops: CDR1 SGHRS, CDR2 YFSETQ. CDR3: CASSFSSGRAVETQYF. CDR3 DNA: TGCGCCAGCAGCTTTTCTAGCGGGAGGGCCGTGGAGACCCAGTACTTC.

This rearrangement joins TRBV5-1 to TRBJ2-7; 10 bases are a match to TRBD2. The CDR3 has 15 amino acids. V trimming: 2 bases; J trimming: 0 bases; junction bases outside the gene matches: 2. Germline V gene data show CDR1 as SGHRS and CDR2 as YFSETQ. CDR3 bases: TGCGCCAGCAGCTTTGGGACTAGCGACTCCTACGAGCAGTACTTC. Translating gives CASSFGTSDSYEQYF.

This clone was seen once. The chain has TRBV30 and TRBJ1-5; 10 bases map to TRBD1. This CDR3 has 14 residues. The junction had 1 base not matched to a gene; V was cut back by 0 bases and J by 5 bases. The germline gives CDR1 GTSNPN, CDR2 SVGIG (reference sequence). This chain's CDR3 is CAWSVGTGDQPQHF. The CDR3 DNA sequence: TGTGCCTGGAGTGTAGGGACAGGGGATCAGCCCCAGCATTTT.

This rearrangement joins TRBV5-1 to TRBJ2-1; D not resolved. This CDR3 spans 15 amino acids. The germline CDR1 and CDR2 sequences are SGHRS and YFSETQ. Deletions cut 4 bases from V and 1 base from J, with 12 bases between. CDR3: CASSLLAASYNEQFF. CDR3 DNA: TGCGCCAGCAGCCTGTTGGCAGCGTCCTACAATGAGCAGTTCTTC.

The chain joins TRBV15 to TRBJ2-1, with 8 bases matching TRBD2. V lost 5 bases and J lost 1; bases outside the gene matches: 13. In germline, CDR1 is LNHNV, CDR2 YYDKDF (reference sequence). The CDR3 loop spans 18 amino acids. The CDR3 region has the DNA TGTGCCACCAGCGGGGGAGGGAGCGGGAGATTTTCCTACAATGAGCAGTTCTTC. It encodes CATSGGGSGRFSYNEQFF.

A single count supports this clone. The chain joins TRBV19 to TRBJ1-3; 7 nucleotides line up with TRBD1. CDR3 length: 15 amino acids. Germline assignment: CDR1 LNHDA and CDR2 SQIVND (reference sequence). Trimming took 1 base from V and 2 from J; bases not matched to a gene: 2. CDR3 coding DNA: TGTGCCAGTAGTATAGTGAGGGGGCCTGGAAACACCATATATTTT. Residues: CASSIVRGPGNTIYF.

This sequence joins TRBV2 and TRBJ1-3; D is perhaps TRBD1 (5 bases). CDR3 length equals 14 residues. V was shortened by 4 bases and J by 2 bases, with 9 bases between the two germline ends. Germline CDR1 is SNHLY and CDR2 is FYNNEI. CDR3 sequence (DNA): TGTGCCAGCAGTGGCAGGGAAACTGGAAACACCATATATTTT. It translates to CASSGRETGNTIYF.

V usage is TRBV7-9 and J usage is TRBJ2-5, with 8 bases identical to TRBD1. CDR3 length equals 14 residues. The germline CDR1 and CDR2 sequences are SEHNR and FQNEAQ (reference sequence). Trimming cost V 4 bases and J 2 bases; bases outside gene matches: 3. CDR3 in amino acids: CASSWRDRQETQYF. The CDR3 DNA reads TGTGCCAGCAGCTGGCGGGACAGGCAAGAGACCCAGTACTTC.

The chain recombines TRBV9 with TRBJ1-1; tentatively, D is TRBD1 (5 bases). The CDR3 is 14 amino acids. Germline CDR1 reads SGDLS; CDR2 reads YYNGEE. The V end was cut by 0 bases, the J end by 4 bases, with 10 bases between. In DNA form, the CDR3 reads TGTGCCAGCAGCGTAGTATCGGGGGGCACTGAAGCTTTCTTT. Translating it yields CASSVVSGGTEAFF.

With respect to this clone: Lacking the conserved final phenylalanine or tryptophan, this CDR3 likely reflects a read error. The V call is TRBV6-5, the J call TRBJ1-2; 9 bases align to TRBD1. The CDR3 contains 14 residues. Per the germline V gene, CDR1 is MNHEY and CDR2 is SVGAGI. Trimming took 5 bases from V and 8 from J; bases not matched to a gene: 9. CDR3 in amino acids: CASSKNRGRGGYTV. For the CDR3, the DNA is TGTGCCAGCAGTAAAAACAGGGGGCGAGGAGGCTACACCGTC.

CDR3 DNA: TGTGCCAGCAGCGTAGAAGCGGGAGGGCCTTGGGAGACCCAGTACTTC. Residues: CASSVEAGGPWETQYF. The chain joins TRBV9 to TRBJ2-5; 10 nucleotides agree with TRBD2. The CDR3 has 16 residues. The germline gives CDR1 SGDLS, CDR2 YYNGEE. V dropped 0 bases and J dropped 5; count of bases not matched to a gene: 7. The variable domain in full, completed from reference TRBV9 and TRBJ2-5, reads DSGVTQTPKHLITATGQRVTLRCSPRSGDLSVYWYQQSLDQGLQFLIQYYNGEERAKGNILERFSAQQFPDLHSELNLSSLELGDSALYFCASSVEAGGPWETQYFGPGTRLLVL.

The chain has TRBV4-2 and TRBJ2-1; 11 bases agree with TRBD2. CDR1 and CDR2 (germline): LGHNA, YNFKEQ. The CDR3 runs to 16 residues. V dropped 0 bases and J dropped 9; count of bases not matched to a gene: 7. The DNA for the CDR3 is TGTGCCAGCAGCCAAGATTTAGCGGGAGGGCCCGGTGAGCAGTTCTTC. It specifies CASSQDLAGGPGEQFF.

This chain connects TRBV4-1 to TRBJ2-1; TRBD2 aligns across 11 bases. The CDR3 consists of 16 residues. Trimming at V came to 0 bases and at J to 8 bases, leaving 6 bases not matched to a gene. CDR1 MGHRA and CDR2 YSYEKL come from the germline V gene. The CDR3 loop reads CASSQDTTSGSYEQFF. The CDR3 region has the DNA TGCGCCAGCAGCCAAGATACAACTAGCGGGAGCTATGAGCAGTTCTTC.

Worth noting for this clone: One end of the junction fails to match germline, which may point to a read error. The chain recombines TRBV29-1 with TRBJ1-2; D ambiguous. The CDR3 extends over 11 amino acids. Germline CDR1 and CDR2: SQVTM and ANQGSEA. The CDR3 reads CSVEDGRRTFF. DNA of the CDR3: TGCAGCGTTGAAGATGGGAGACGAACCTTCTTC.

This clone has just a few counts. The V and J genes are TRBV21-1 and TRBJ2-3; TRBD1 was called by the table and not checked on the DNA. TRBV21-1 corresponds to a pseudogene. This CDR3 is 15 amino acids long. The DNA of the CDR3 is TGTGCCAGCAGCAAAGGACAGGGTGAGAGAGATACGCAGTATTTT. Residues: CASSKGQGERDTQYF.

This rearrangement joins TRBV7-2 to TRBJ2-3; D ambiguous. The germline V gene has CDR1 SGHTA and CDR2 FQGNSA. This CDR3 contains 15 residues. V shed 1 base and J shed 0 bases, with 8 bases lying between them. The CDR3 nucleotides are TGTGCCAGCAGCTTAGTAGGTAGCAGCACAGATACGCAGTATTTT. Translation: CASSLVGSSTDTQYF.